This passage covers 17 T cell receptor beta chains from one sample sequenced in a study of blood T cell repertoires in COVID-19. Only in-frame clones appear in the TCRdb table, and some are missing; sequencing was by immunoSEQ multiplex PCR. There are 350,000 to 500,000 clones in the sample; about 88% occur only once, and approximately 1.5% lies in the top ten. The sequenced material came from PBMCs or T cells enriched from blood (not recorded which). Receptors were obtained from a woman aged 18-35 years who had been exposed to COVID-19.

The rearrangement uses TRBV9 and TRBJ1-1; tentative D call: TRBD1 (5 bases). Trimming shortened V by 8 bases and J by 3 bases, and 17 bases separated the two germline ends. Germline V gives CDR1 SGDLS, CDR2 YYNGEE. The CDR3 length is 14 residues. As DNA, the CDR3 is TGTGCCAGTTCGACGGAGCCGGGGGACACTGAAGCTTTCTTT. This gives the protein CASSTEPGDTEAFF.

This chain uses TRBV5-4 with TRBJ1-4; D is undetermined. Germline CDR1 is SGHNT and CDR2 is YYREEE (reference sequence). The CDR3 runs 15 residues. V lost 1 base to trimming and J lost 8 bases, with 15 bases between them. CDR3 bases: TGTGCCAGCAGCTTGAGTCCGGGATCGGGGGAAAAACTGTTTTTT. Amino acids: CASSLSPGSGEKLFF.

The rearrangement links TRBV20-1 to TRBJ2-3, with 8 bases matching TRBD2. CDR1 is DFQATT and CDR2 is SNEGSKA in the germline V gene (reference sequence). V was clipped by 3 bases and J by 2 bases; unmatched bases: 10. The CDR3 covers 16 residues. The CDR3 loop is CSASSSGKYLTDTQYF. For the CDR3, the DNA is TGCAGTGCTAGTAGTAGCGGGAAATACCTCACAGATACGCAGTATTTT.

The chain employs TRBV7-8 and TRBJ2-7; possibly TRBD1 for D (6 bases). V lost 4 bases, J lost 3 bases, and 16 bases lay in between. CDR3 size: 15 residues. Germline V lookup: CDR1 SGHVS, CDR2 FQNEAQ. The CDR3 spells CASSSGIGQYYEQYF. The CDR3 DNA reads TGTGCCAGCAGCTCAGGGATAGGACAGTACTACGAGCAGTACTTC.

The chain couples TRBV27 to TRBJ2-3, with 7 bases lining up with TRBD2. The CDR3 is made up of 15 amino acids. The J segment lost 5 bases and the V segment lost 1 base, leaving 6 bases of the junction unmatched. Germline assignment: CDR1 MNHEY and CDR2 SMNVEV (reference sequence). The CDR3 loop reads CASSLLYGRRDTQYF. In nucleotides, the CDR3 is TGTGCCAGCAGTTTATTATACGGGAGGAGAGATACGCAGTATTTT.

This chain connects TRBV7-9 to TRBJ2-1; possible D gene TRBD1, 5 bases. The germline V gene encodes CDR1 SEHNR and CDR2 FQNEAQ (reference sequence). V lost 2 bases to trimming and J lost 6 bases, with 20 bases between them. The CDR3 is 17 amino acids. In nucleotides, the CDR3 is TGTGCCAGCAGCTTAAATCTTGCGGACAATCTGGGCAATGAGCAGTTCTTC. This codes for CASSLNLADNLGNEQFF.

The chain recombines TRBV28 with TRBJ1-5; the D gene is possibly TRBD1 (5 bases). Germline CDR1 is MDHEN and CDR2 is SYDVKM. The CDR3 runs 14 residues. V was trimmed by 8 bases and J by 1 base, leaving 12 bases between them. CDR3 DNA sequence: TGTGCCAGCCTCTTGCGGGGGAGCAATCAGCCCCAGCATTTT. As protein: CASLLRGSNQPQHF.

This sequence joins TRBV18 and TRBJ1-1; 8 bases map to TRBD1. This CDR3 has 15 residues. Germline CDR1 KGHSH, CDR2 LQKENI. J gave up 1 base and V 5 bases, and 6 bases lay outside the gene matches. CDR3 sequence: CASSTQGAQNTEAFF. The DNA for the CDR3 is TGTGCCAGCTCAACCCAGGGGGCTCAGAACACTGAAGCTTTCTTT.

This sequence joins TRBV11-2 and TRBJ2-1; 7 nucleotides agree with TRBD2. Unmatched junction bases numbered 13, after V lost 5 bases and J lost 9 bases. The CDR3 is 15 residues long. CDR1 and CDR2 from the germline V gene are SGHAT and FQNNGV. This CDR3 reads CASSPSIREGPEQFF. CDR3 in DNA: TGTGCCAGCAGCCCTTCCATCAGGGAGGGGCCTGAGCAGTTCTTC.

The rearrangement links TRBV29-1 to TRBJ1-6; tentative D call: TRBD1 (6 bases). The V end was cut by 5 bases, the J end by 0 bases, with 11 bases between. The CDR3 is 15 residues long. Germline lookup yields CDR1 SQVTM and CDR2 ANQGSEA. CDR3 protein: CSVKTGSSYNSPLHF. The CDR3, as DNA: TGCAGCGTTAAGACAGGTAGCTCCTATAATTCACCCCTCCACTTT.

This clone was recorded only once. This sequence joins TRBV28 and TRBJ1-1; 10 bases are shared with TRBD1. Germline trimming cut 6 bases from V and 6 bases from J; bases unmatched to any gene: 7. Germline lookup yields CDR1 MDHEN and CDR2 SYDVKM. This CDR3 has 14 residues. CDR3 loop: CASRMDRGRSEAFF. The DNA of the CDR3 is TGTGCCAGCAGAATGGACAGGGGGAGATCTGAAGCTTTCTTT.

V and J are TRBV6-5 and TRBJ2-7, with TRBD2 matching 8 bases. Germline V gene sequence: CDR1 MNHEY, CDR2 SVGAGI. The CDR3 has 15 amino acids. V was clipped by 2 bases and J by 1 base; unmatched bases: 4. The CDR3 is CASSYSGSWSYEQYF. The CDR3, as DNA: TGTGCCAGCAGTTACAGCGGGAGCTGGTCCTACGAGCAGTACTTC.

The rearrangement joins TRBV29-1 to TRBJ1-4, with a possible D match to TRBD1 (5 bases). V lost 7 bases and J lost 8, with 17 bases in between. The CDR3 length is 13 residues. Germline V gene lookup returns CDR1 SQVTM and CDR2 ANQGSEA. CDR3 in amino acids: CSAESGGREKLFF. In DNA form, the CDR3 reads TGCAGCGCCGAATCGGGGGGAAGGGAAAAACTGTTTTTT.

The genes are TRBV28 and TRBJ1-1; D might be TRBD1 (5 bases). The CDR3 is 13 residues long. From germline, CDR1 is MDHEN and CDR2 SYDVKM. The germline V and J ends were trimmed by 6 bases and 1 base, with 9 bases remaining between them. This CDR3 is CASRTTGNTEAFF. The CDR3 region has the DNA TGTGCCAGCAGAACTACAGGGAACACTGAAGCTTTCTTT.

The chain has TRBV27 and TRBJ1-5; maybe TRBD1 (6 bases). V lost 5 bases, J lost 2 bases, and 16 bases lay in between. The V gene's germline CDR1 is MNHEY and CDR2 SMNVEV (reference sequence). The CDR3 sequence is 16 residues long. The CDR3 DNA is TGTGCCAGCAGTCCACTACAGGGTTTGGGCAATCAGCCCCAGCATTTT. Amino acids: CASSPLQGLGNQPQHF.

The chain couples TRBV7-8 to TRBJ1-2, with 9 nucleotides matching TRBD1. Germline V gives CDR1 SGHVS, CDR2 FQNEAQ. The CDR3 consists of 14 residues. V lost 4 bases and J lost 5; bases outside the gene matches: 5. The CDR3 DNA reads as TGTGCCAGCAGCTCATCCGGGACAGGGTATGGCTACACCTTC. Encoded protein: CASSSSGTGYGYTF.

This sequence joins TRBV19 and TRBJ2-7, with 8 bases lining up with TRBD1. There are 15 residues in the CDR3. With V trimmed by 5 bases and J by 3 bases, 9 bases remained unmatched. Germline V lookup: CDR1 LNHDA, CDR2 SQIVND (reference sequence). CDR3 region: CASSFGQGRLYEQYF. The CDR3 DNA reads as TGTGCCAGTAGTTTCGGACAGGGAAGGCTCTACGAGCAGTACTTC.